These 10 T cell receptor beta chains originate from one sample sequenced in a study of blood T cell repertoires in COVID-19. TCRdb's table, derived via immunoSEQ multiplex PCR, lists solely in-frame clones and lacks some. Among around 320,000 clones listed, 90% were seen once. Sample: PBMCs or T cells enriched from blood (not recorded which). The receptors originated from a woman aged 18-30 years with acute COVID-19.

The rearrangement joins TRBV7-2 to TRBJ1-6; maybe TRBD1 (5 bases). V dropped 0 bases and J dropped 10 bases, with 16 bases sitting between them. Germline V lookup: CDR1 SGHTA, CDR2 FQGNSA. This CDR3 region has 16 residues. CDR3 DNA sequence: TGTGCCAGCAGCTTAGCGCTTGGGGGGGTTGGGTCACCCCTCCACTTT. Translated: CASSLALGGVGSPLHF.

V gene TRBV5-1 combines with J gene TRBJ1-5; 9 positions match TRBD1. Germline V gives CDR1 SGHRS, CDR2 YFSETQ. The CDR3 has 15 residues. J was trimmed by 5 bases and V by 4 bases; bases with no gene match: 7. The CDR3 reads CASSRTGDPYQPQHF. In DNA form, the CDR3 reads TGCGCCAGCAGCCGGACAGGGGATCCATATCAGCCCCAGCATTTT.

The chain has TRBV7-9 and TRBJ2-5, with 9 bases matching TRBD2. This CDR3 comprises 15 residues. Germline trimming cut 1 base from V and 2 bases from J; bases unmatched to any gene: 2. Per germline, CDR1 SEHNR and CDR2 FQNEAQ (reference sequence). CDR3 amino acids: CASSLGLAEQETQYF. CDR3 nucleotide sequence: TGTGCCAGCAGCTTAGGACTAGCGGAGCAAGAGACCCAGTACTTC.

This rearrangement joins TRBV28 to TRBJ1-5, with TRBD1 as a possible D gene (5 bases). CDR1 and CDR2 (germline): MDHEN, SYDVKM. The CDR3 contains 14 residues. Between the trimmed V and J ends, which lost 7 bases and 1 base, there was a span of 11 bases. CDR3 amino acids: CASKQGGSNQPQHF. The CDR3 DNA is TGTGCCAGCAAGCAGGGAGGCAGCAATCAGCCCCAGCATTTT.

CDR3 coding DNA: TGTGCCATCAGTGAGTCTACGGGGAGCAATCAGCCCCAGCATTTT. It specifies CAISESTGSNQPQHF. The chain is built from TRBV10-3 and TRBJ1-5; no clear D. Germline values: CDR1 ENHRY, CDR2 SYGVKD. V was trimmed by 0 bases and J by 1 base, leaving 7 bases between them. The CDR3 is made up of 15 amino acids.

This chain joins TRBV11-3 and TRBJ2-3, with TRBD2 as a possible D gene (6 bases). Trimming removed 8 bases from V and 6 bases from J, with 15 bases in between. CDR1 is SGHNT, CDR2 YENEEA, per germline. The CDR3 consists of 13 residues. DNA for the CDR3: TGTGCCAGCCTTTGGGCGGAGGGGGATACGCAGTATTTT. The encoded protein is CASLWAEGDTQYF.

The rearrangement joins TRBV5-4 to TRBJ2-5; 15 bases align to TRBD2. The CDR3 runs to 17 residues. Germline CDR1 is SGHNT and CDR2 is YYREEE (reference sequence). J lost 5 bases, V lost 4 bases, and 9 bases had no gene match. Written as DNA, the CDR3 is TGTGCCAGCAGCCCATGGACTAGCGGGAGGGCGGGGGAGACCCAGTACTTC. It specifies CASSPWTSGRAGETQYF.

In the case of this clone: The junction does not match germline at one end; this may be a read error. The rearrangement links TRBV7-7 to TRBJ2-5; D tentatively reads TRBD1 or TRBD2 (5 bases each). CDR1 is SSHAT, CDR2 FNYEAQ, per germline (reference sequence). CDR3 size: 14 residues. Written as DNA, the CDR3 is TGTGCTAGCAGCTTAGGGACGGGGCAAGAGACCCAGTACTTC. This encodes CASSLGTGQETQYF.

V gene TRBV14 combines with J gene TRBJ2-7; the D gene is possibly TRBD1 (5 bases). This CDR3 is 12 amino acids long. CDR1 and CDR2 from the germline V gene are SGHDN and FVKESK. Trimming stripped 7 bases from V and 7 bases from J, with 14 bases between. Here the CDR3 DNA reads TGTGCCAGCAATAAGGCAGGGTATGAGCAGTACTTC. Its translation is CASNKAGYEQYF.

This chain uses TRBV13 with TRBJ1-1; possibly TRBD1 for D (6 bases). With 1 base removed from V and 4 bases from J, the gap between germline ends came to 13 bases. Per the germline V gene, CDR1 is PRHDT and CDR2 is FYEKMQ (reference sequence). The CDR3 length is 15 residues. CDR3 sequence (DNA): TGTGCCAGCAGCTTAGCAGGGGAGGGGATCACTGAAGCTTTCTTT. Protein product: CASSLAGEGITEAFF.